The rows below give T cell receptor beta chains drawn from one sample of a study of blood T cell repertoires in COVID-19. Generated by immunoSEQ multiplex PCR, the TCRdb table keeps only in-frame clones and is missing some. This table has about 69,000 clones, more than 75% appearing once. The sequencing input was peripheral blood. Source of these receptors: a human donor in a cohort sampled during active COVID-19. Both conserved end residues are part of each CDR3. The order of the fields is D gene, V gene, clone size, J gene, CDR3 DNA, CDR3 protein. D genes are given only for firm matches. Some rows have no size entry. The others give once, few or many, or a class for an expanded clone.

TRBD2	TRBV28	NA	TRBJ2-1	TGTGCCAGCAGTCACGACGGACTAGCGGCTGAGCAGTTCTTC	CASSHDGLAAEQFF
NA	TRBV27	NA	TRBJ1-5	TGTGCCAGCAGTCCCCGGAGGGCAGGGTGGCCTCAGCCCCAGCATTTT	CASSPRRAGWPQPQHF
NA	TRBV7-2	once	TRBJ1-3	TGTGCCAGCAGGAGGTCCGCTGGAAACACCATATATTTT	CASRRSAGNTIYF
TRBD2	TRBV5-6	NA	TRBJ2-7	TGTGCCAGCAGCATCGGGTTCAGCGGGAGGGAAGACGGGCAGTACTTC	CASSIGFSGREDGQYF
NA	TRBV7-9	NA	TRBJ1-5	TGTGCCAGCAGCTTGGCTTTGACAGATCAGCCCCAGCATTTT	CASSLALTDQPQHF
NA	TRBV29-1	NA	TRBJ1-2	TGCAGCGTTGGCCGGAACTATGGCTACACCTTC	CSVGRNYGYTF
NA	TRBV5-1	NA	TRBJ2-6	TGCGCCAGCAGCCGAAAGGACAGAAGCTCTGGGGCCAACGTCCTGACTTTC	CASSRKDRSSGANVLTF
NA	TRBV3-1/TRBV3-2	NA	TRBJ1-4	TGTGCCAGCAGCCAAGATTACGGGGCGGGGGAAAAACTGTTTTTT	CASSQDYGAGEKLFF
TRBD2	TRBV6-2/TRBV6-3	NA	TRBJ2-7	TGTGCCAGCAGTTACACGAGCGGGGGGCCCTACGAGCAGTACTTC	CASSYTSGGPYEQYF
NA	TRBV28	NA	TRBJ2-7	TGTGCCAGCATTACCCCCACAGGGTCCTACGAGCAGTACTTC	CASITPTGSYEQYF